One sample yielded the 18 T cell receptor beta chains listed below, sequenced in a study of shared clonotypes between healthy human individuals. Method: immunoSEQ multiplex PCR; TCRdb's copy keeps in-frame clones and lacks some. The sample records around 88,000 clones, under 80% being singletons. Sequencing used memory CD8+ T cells sorted from blood. Stated subset: CD45RO+ cells pooled with CCR7-negative TemRA cells. The source of these receptors is a man aged 25-40 years in good health.

This sequence joins TRBV27 and TRBJ2-1; 7 bases fit TRBD2. Germline V gene sequence: CDR1 MNHEY, CDR2 SMNVEV (reference sequence). Trimming cost V 0 bases and J 5 bases; bases outside gene matches: 7. The CDR3 has 16 amino acids. The CDR3 DNA reads TGTGCCAGCAGTTTATCCGCGGGAGAACGGAACAATGAGCAGTTCTTC. This sequence encodes CASSLSAGERNNEQFF.

J is TRBJ2-7 and V is TRBV19, with a weak D call TRBD2 (5 bases). The V end lost 4 bases, the J end lost 7 bases, and 17 bases lay between the germline ends. Germline-derived CDR1 and CDR2 are LNHDA and SQIVND (reference sequence). The CDR3 loop spans 14 amino acids. Here the CDR3 DNA reads TGTGCCAGTAGTACCGAGGGCGGTACCTTGGAGCAGTACTTC. Translated: CASSTEGGTLEQYF.

The CDR3 region is CASSLLERGTANEQFF. The CDR3 DNA follows: TGTGCCAGCAGTTTACTGGAGCGCGGGACAGCAAATGAGCAGTTCTTC. The chain uses TRBV28 and TRBJ2-1, with D maybe TRBD1 (7 bases). CDR3 length: 16 residues. Germline V gene lookup returns CDR1 MDHEN and CDR2 SYDVKM. The V end was cut by 2 bases, the J end by 7 bases, with 18 bases between.

The chain employs TRBV30 and TRBJ2-6; 11 bases fit TRBD1. This CDR3 has 13 amino acids. V lost 4 bases and J lost 11; bases outside the gene matches: 4. CDR1 and CDR2 (germline): GTSNPN, SVGIG (reference sequence). CDR3 loop: CAWNPGQGDVLTF. The CDR3 region has the DNA TGTGCCTGGAACCCGGGACAGGGGGACGTCCTGACTTTC.

This sequence joins TRBV4-1 and TRBJ2-7; D unresolved. The germline V gene has CDR1 MGHRA and CDR2 YSYEKL. The CDR3 runs 14 residues. The V end lost 1 base, the J end lost 3 bases, and 10 bases lay between the germline ends. The CDR3 nucleotides read TGCGCCAGCAGCCAAGGGATTGCGTACTACGAGCAGTACTTC. Residues: CASSQGIAYYEQYF.

The chain carries TRBV29-1 and TRBJ2-1; no reliable D call. The V end was cut by 7 bases, the J end by 5 bases, with 9 bases between. The V gene's germline CDR1 is SQVTM and CDR2 ANQGSEA. The CDR3 is made up of 11 amino acids. Written as DNA, the CDR3 is TGCAGCGCCCGTGAGAACAATGAGCAGTTCTTC. Its translation: CSARENNEQFF.

V usage is TRBV11-2 and J usage is TRBJ1-4; D remains ambiguous. Deletions cut 6 bases from V and 8 bases from J, with 28 bases between. Germline V gives CDR1 SGHAT, CDR2 FQNNGV. The CDR3 is 18 residues long. CDR3 amino acids: CASRVGGGKKTIEEKLFF. In DNA, the CDR3 is TGTGCCAGCAGGGTGGGCGGCGGGAAAAAGACCATCGAGGAAAAACTGTTTTTT.

The rearrangement uses TRBV5-4 and TRBJ2-7; tentative D call: TRBD1 (5 bases). Looked up from germline, CDR1 is SGHNT and CDR2 is YYREEE (reference sequence). The CDR3 is 13 residues long. The V end was cut by 1 base, the J end by 5 bases, with 10 bases between. Here the CDR3 reads CASSLTQVHEQYF. CDR3 in DNA: TGTGCCAGCAGCTTGACACAGGTCCACGAGCAGTACTTC.

The V call is TRBV6-1, the J call TRBJ2-7, with D tentatively TRBD1 or TRBD2 (5 bases each). The germline V gene has CDR1 MNHNS and CDR2 SASEGT. The CDR3 runs 14 residues. V dropped 1 base and J dropped 2 bases, with 9 bases sitting between them. This CDR3 is CASSEEPGPYEQYF. CDR3 coding DNA: TGTGCCAGCAGTGAAGAGCCGGGACCCTACGAGCAGTACTTC.

The gene calls are TRBV28 and TRBJ2-7; D unresolved. V was pared by 6 bases and J by 3 bases, with 9 bases between. CDR3 length: 12 residues. Germline V gives CDR1 MDHEN, CDR2 SYDVKM. The CDR3 coding sequence is TGTGCCAGCAGCTCACCTATCTACGAGCAGTACTTC. Protein: CASSSPIYEQYF.

This chain joins TRBV2 and TRBJ2-6; D perhaps matches TRBD2 (6 bases). The CDR3 consists of 17 residues. Trimming shortened V by 3 bases and J by 0 bases, and 12 bases separated the two germline ends. Germline V gene lookup returns CDR1 SNHLY and CDR2 FYNNEI. The CDR3: CASSDGDWSSGANVLTF. The DNA of the CDR3 is TGTGCCAGCAGTGATGGGGACTGGTCCTCTGGGGCCAACGTCCTGACTTTC.

CDR3 bases: TGTGCCAGCTCTTCGTCCGGGCGGGGCAACGTCCTGACTTTC. It translates to CASSSSGRGNVLTF. The V and J genes are TRBV18 and TRBJ2-6; D might be TRBD2 (6 bases). Looked up from germline, CDR1 is KGHSH and CDR2 is LQKENI. The V end lost 6 bases, the J end lost 9 bases, and 15 bases lay between the germline ends. This CDR3 has 14 amino acids. Full variable domain (rest looked up from reference TRBV18 and TRBJ2-6): NAGVMQNPRHLVRRRGQEARLRCSPMKGHSHVYWYRQLPEEGLKFMVYLQKENIIDESGMPKERFSAEFPKEGPSILRIQQVVRGDSAAYFCASSSSGRGNVLTFGAGSRLTVL.

This chain links TRBV27 with TRBJ2-1; TRBD2 agrees at 7 bases. The germline V gene has CDR1 MNHEY and CDR2 SMNVEV (reference sequence). J gave up 2 bases and V 10 bases, and 8 bases lay outside the gene matches. The CDR3 is made up of 14 amino acids. The CDR3: CATTTSLPYNEQFF. The CDR3, as DNA: TGTGCCACCACGACTAGCCTCCCCTACAATGAGCAGTTCTTC.

This clone has a single count. A far larger clone is off by one base, so a read error is likely. The rearrangement uses TRBV4-2 and TRBJ2-3; 11 bases match TRBD1. The CDR3 loop spans 16 amino acids. The germline gives CDR1 LGHNA, CDR2 YNFKEQ. This CDR3 reads CASNQVAGQGADTQYF. CDR3 bases: TGTGCCAGCAACCAAGTCGCGGGACAGGGGGCAGATACGCAGTATTTT.

Details on this clone: With a much larger clone just one base away, this may be a read error. Other DNA sequences from this sample encode an identical CDR3 as well. V gene TRBV4-1 combines with J gene TRBJ1-2; D might be TRBD1 (6 bases). Germline V gives CDR1 MGHRA, CDR2 YSYEKL. The CDR3 contains 16 residues. The CDR3 loop reads CASSQDPGARAYGYTF. The CDR3 DNA follows: TGCGCCAGCAGCCAAGATCCGGGGGCGCGGGCCTATGGCTATACCTTC.

The V call is TRBV28, the J call TRBJ2-2; D unresolved. Germline lookup yields CDR1 MDHEN and CDR2 SYDVKM. CDR3 size: 14 residues. The ends were cut back, 7 bases at V and 4 bases at J, with 13 bases in the middle. CDR3 DNA sequence: TGTGCCAGCAAATTAATAGGGTTCACCGGGGAGCTGTTTTTT. It codes for CASKLIGFTGELFF.

This clone was found many times. The same CDR3 also results from other DNA sequences found in this sample. The genes are TRBV28 and TRBJ2-7, with TRBD2 as a possible D gene (5 bases). Germline assignment: CDR1 MDHEN and CDR2 SYDVKM. This CDR3 comprises 13 residues. Trimming took 7 bases from V and 0 from J, leaving 10 bases between them. The CDR3 protein is CASTTGTSYEQYF. The CDR3 DNA reads TGTGCCAGCACCACGGGAACCTCCTACGAGCAGTACTTC.

The genes are TRBV28 and TRBJ2-3; D is unclear. V was shortened by 7 bases and J by 6 bases, with 14 bases between the two germline ends. Germline CDR1 MDHEN, CDR2 SYDVKM. This CDR3 has 13 amino acids. CDR3: CASTSRTEDTQYF. The CDR3 DNA is TGTGCCAGCACGTCGAGGACCGAGGATACGCAGTATTTT.